The rows below give T cell receptor beta chains drawn from one sample of a study of blood T cell repertoires in COVID-19. TCRdb's copy holds only in-frame clones and misses some; the assay was immunoSEQ multiplex PCR. Here the sample spans roughly 120,000 clones, 65% to 85% being singletons. Sequenced material: peripheral blood. Receptors were obtained from a man aged 65-85 years with acute or convalescent COVID-19. The CDR3 runs from the conserved cysteine through the conserved F or W. The D gene is left open where the match is weak. Rows give clone size only sometimes, using once, few, many, or a class for an expanded clone.

clone_size	d_call	v_call	cdr3_length	j_call	cdr3_aa	cdr3_nt
NA	TRBD2	TRBV19	14	TRBJ2-5	CASSPAGGRETQYF	TGTGCCAGTTCACCCGCGGGGGGGCGAGAGACCCAGTACTTC
few	NA	TRBV9	18	TRBJ2-3	CASSVRRGPTPTTDTQYF	TGTGCCAGCAGCGTTAGGAGGGGCCCGACTCCAACAACAGATACGCAGTATTTT
NA	NA	TRBV19	18	TRBJ1-5	CASSIVGSQRYSNQPQHF	TGTGCCAGTAGTATAGTCGGCAGCCAGAGGTATAGCAATCAGCCCCAGCATTTT
NA	TRBD1	TRBV4-2	17	TRBJ2-3	CASSQRPDRTRTDTQYF	TGTGCCAGCAGCCAAAGGCCGGACAGGACCCGCACAGATACGCAGTATTTT
NA	TRBD1	TRBV7-8	16	TRBJ1-2	CASSSRGQGALYGYTF	TGTGCCAGCAGCTCAAGAGGCCAGGGGGCCCTCTATGGCTACACCTTC
few	TRBD2	TRBV2	16	TRBJ2-5	CASSHYRLAGQETQYF	TGTGCCAGCAGCCACTATAGACTAGCGGGGCAAGAGACCCAGTACTTC
NA	TRBD1	TRBV19	15	TRBJ2-1	CASKAGQGPYNEQFF	TGTGCCAGTAAAGCGGGACAGGGCCCCTACAATGAGCAGTTCTTC
NA	TRBD1	TRBV24-1	13	TRBJ2-1	CATSPHRGDEQFF	TGTGCCACCAGCCCGCACAGGGGCGATGAGCAGTTCTTC
few	TRBD2	TRBV9	17	TRBJ2-3	CASSVALAGGRTDTQYF	TGTGCCAGCAGCGTAGCCCTAGCGGGGGGAAGGACAGATACGCAGTATTTT
once	NA	TRBV5-1	14	TRBJ2-1	CASSFGINGDEQFF	TGCGCCAGCAGCTTCGGGATTAACGGGGATGAGCAGTTCTTC
NA	TRBD2	TRBV4-1	17	TRBJ2-5	CASSQEWGSGVRETQYF	TGCGCCAGCAGCCAAGAGTGGGGTAGCGGGGTTCGGGAGACCCAGTACTTC
NA	NA	TRBV7-6	14	TRBJ1-1	CASSLVLYGTEAFF	TGTGCCAGCAGCTTAGTCTTATACGGGACTGAAGCTTTCTTT
NA	TRBD1	TRBV10-3	14	TRBJ2-2	CAIGTGEGPGELFF	TGTGCCATCGGGACAGGCGAGGGACCCGGGGAGCTGTTTTTT
NA	NA	TRBV6-5	14	TRBJ1-2	CATDSPIYVDGYTF	TGTGCCACAGACAGCCCCATCTATGTTGATGGCTACACCTTC
once	NA	TRBV11-2	14	TRBJ2-3	CASSLGFRYDTQYF	TGTGCCAGCAGCTTAGGTTTCCGGTATGATACGCAGTATTTT
NA	TRBD1	TRBV19	13	TRBJ1-2	CASSQRQGNGYTF	TGTGCCAGTAGTCAGAGACAGGGAAATGGCTACACCTTC
NA	NA	TRBV6-5	14	TRBJ1-4	CASSPGEGRGKLFF	TGTGCCAGCAGTCCCGGGGAGGGTAGGGGAAAACTGTTTTTT
NA	TRBD1	TRBV29-1	14	TRBJ1-4	CSALSPDRGEKLFF	TGCAGCGCATTAAGCCCGGACAGGGGTGAAAAACTGTTTTTT
NA	NA	TRBV5-6	14	TRBJ1-1	CASSHWTRDTEAFF	TGTGCCAGCAGCCATTGGACCCGGGACACAGAAGCTTTCTTT
few	NA	TRBV7-2	14	TRBJ1-1	CASSLEGTIPEAFF	TGTGCCAGCAGCTTGGAAGGGACAATTCCTGAAGCTTTCTTT
NA	TRBD1	TRBV6-1	17	TRBJ1-6	CASSEGTGGIYNSPLHF	TGTGCCAGCAGTGAAGGGACAGGGGGGATATATAATTCACCCCTCCACTTT
few	TRBD1	TRBV30	13	TRBJ1-1	CACTQGFATEAFF	TGTGCCTGCACACAGGGGTTTGCCACTGAAGCTTTCTTT
NA	TRBD1	TRBV12-3/TRBV12-4	12	TRBJ2-1	CASGQGGNEQFF	TGTGCCAGCGGACAGGGGGGCAATGAGCAGTTCTTC
NA	NA	TRBV29-1	13	TRBJ1-1	CSGRRTENTEAFF	TGCAGCGGGAGGAGAACAGAAAACACTGAAGCTTTCTTT
NA	TRBD2	TRBV7-3	14	TRBJ2-3	CASSLIGGMDTQYF	TGTGCCAGCAGCTTAATCGGGGGGATGGATACGCAGTATTTT
NA	TRBD1	TRBV5-4	16	TRBJ2-2	CASRQTGYREHRGAVF	TGTGCCAGCCGCCAGACAGGGTATCGCGAACACCGGGGAGCTGTTTTT
NA	TRBD1	TRBV4-1	13	TRBJ2-7	CASSHGQGNEQYF	TGCGCCAGCAGCCACGGACAGGGAAACGAGCAGTACTTC